The 25 T cell receptor beta chains reported below all come from one sample, sequenced in a study of blood T cell repertoires in COVID-19. Data came from immunoSEQ multiplex PCR; TCRdb stores just in-frame clones and leaves some out. Here the sample spans 300,000 to 400,000 clones, 80% to 90% being singletons. The specimen sequenced was peripheral blood. These receptors came from a woman aged 60-75 years with COVID-19, enrolled during active disease.

Remarks on this clone: The sample has other DNA sequences that encode this CDR3 too. The chain combines TRBV7-2 with TRBJ1-5; D possibly corresponds to TRBD1 (5 bases). The germline V gene has CDR1 SGHTA and CDR2 FQGNSA. V gave up 1 base and J gave up 6 bases, with 7 bases separating them. This CDR3 contains 13 residues. CDR3 protein: CASSLGRGQPQHF. CDR3 sequence (DNA): TGTGCCAGCAGCTTAGGTAGGGGTCAGCCCCAGCATTTT.

V usage is TRBV12-3 or TRBV12-4 and J usage is TRBJ2-5; perhaps TRBD2 as D (6 bases). This CDR3 contains 13 residues. The ends were cut back, 5 bases at V and 1 base at J, with 8 bases in the middle. DNA of the CDR3: TGTGCCAGCAGTGGCGGGACCCAAGAGACCCAGTACTTC. Translation gives CASSGGTQETQYF.

The chain employs TRBV10-1 and TRBJ2-3, with 7 bases aligning to TRBD1. There are 15 residues in the CDR3. Germline CDR1 WNHNN, CDR2 SYGVQD (reference sequence). V shed 6 bases and J 0 bases; nucleotides not matched to a gene: 6. CDR3 nucleotide sequence: TGCGCCAGCAGGGTAGGGACAGACAGCACAGATACGCAGTATTTT. Translating gives CASRVGTDSTDTQYF.

The V call is TRBV16, the J call TRBJ2-1, with TRBD2 matching over 8 bases. Germline CDR1 and CDR2: KGHSY and FQNENV. The CDR3 runs 14 residues. V lost 0 bases and J lost 8; bases outside the gene matches: 3. CDR3 DNA sequence: TGTGCCAGCAGCCAATCTCTCGGGGGGGATGAGCAGTTCTTC. Its translation: CASSQSLGGDEQFF.

The chain is built from TRBV3-1 (or the pseudogene TRBV3-2) and TRBJ1-3; D remains ambiguous. The germline V gene has CDR1 LGHDT and CDR2 YNNKEL (reference sequence). The CDR3 length is 11 residues. Trimming removed 8 bases at V and 2 bases at J, with 4 bases between. The DNA for the CDR3 is TGTGCCAGCGGGCCTGGAAACACCATATATTTT. It translates to CASGPGNTIYF.

The chain joins TRBV19 to TRBJ2-3, with D possibly TRBD1 on 6 matching bases. Per the germline V gene, CDR1 is LNHDA and CDR2 is SQIVND (reference sequence). This CDR3 is 15 amino acids long. V was cut by 4 bases and J by 4 bases, with 15 bases left in between. DNA for the CDR3: TGTGCCAGTAGTAAGACAGGAGGATGGTCAGATACGCAGTATTTT. This sequence encodes CASSKTGGWSDTQYF.

J is TRBJ1-1 and V is TRBV19; tentatively, D is TRBD1 (5 bases). CDR1 is LNHDA and CDR2 is SQIVND in the germline V gene (reference sequence). This CDR3 is built from 14 residues. CDR3 sequence reads: CGAGRGGSNTEAFF. CDR3 DNA sequence: TGTGGGGCGGGCCGGGGGGGATCGAACACTGAAGCTTTCTTT.

The chain uses TRBV5-4 and TRBJ2-5, with TRBD2 as a possible D gene (6 bases). CDR1 and CDR2 (germline): SGHNT, YYREEE (reference sequence). V lost 2 bases and J lost 3, with 14 bases in between. The CDR3 has 15 residues. CDR3 sequence: CASSFSAGGEETQYF. The CDR3 DNA sequence: TGTGCCAGCAGCTTTTCGGCTGGCGGGGAAGAGACCCAGTACTTC.

The V call is TRBV5-1, the J call TRBJ1-2; D uncertain. Germline CDR1 reads SGHRS; CDR2 reads YFSETQ. The CDR3 contains 12 residues. V was trimmed by 5 bases and J by 0 bases, leaving 5 bases between them. CDR3 nucleotides: TGCGCCAGCAGTCAAACTAACTATGGCTACACCTTC. This codes for CASSQTNYGYTF. The whole variable domain, remainder taken from reference TRBV5-1 and TRBJ1-2, is KAGVTQTPRYLIKTRGQQVTLSCSPISGHRSVSWYQQTPGQGLQFLFEYFSETQRNKGNFPGRFSGRQFSNSRSEMNVSTLELGDSALYLCASSQTNYGYTFGSGTRLTVV.

Only a few counts were recorded for this clone. This chain uses TRBV6-5 with TRBJ1-3, with 9 bases aligning to TRBD1. Germline V CDR1 and CDR2: MNHEY, SVGAGI. Unmatched junction bases numbered 6, after V lost 8 bases and J lost 1 base. The CDR3 runs to 15 residues. CDR3 bases: TGTGCCAGCGGATTACAGGGGGCTTCTGGAAACACCATATATTTT. It codes for CASGLQGASGNTIYF.

The chain is built from TRBV9 and TRBJ1-6; D unresolved. The CDR3 contains 12 residues. The germline CDR1 and CDR2 sequences are SGDLS and YYNGEE. V lost 7 bases to trimming and J lost 4 bases, with 6 bases between them. The CDR3 reads CASGPYNSPLHF. For the CDR3, the DNA is TGTGCCAGCGGGCCTTATAATTCACCCCTCCACTTT.

This rearrangement joins TRBV13 to TRBJ2-1; D not certain. The CDR3 is 12 residues long. Trimming stripped 1 base from V and 7 bases from J, with 5 bases between. From germline, CDR1 is PRHDT and CDR2 FYEKMQ (reference sequence). The CDR3 loop reads CASSLVRNEQFF. For the CDR3, the DNA is TGTGCCAGCAGCTTAGTTCGTAATGAGCAGTTCTTC.

V usage is TRBV5-6 and J usage is TRBJ1-1; D not resolved. This CDR3 contains 12 residues. The germline gives CDR1 SGHDT, CDR2 YYEEEE. Between the trimmed V and J ends, which lost 2 bases and 5 bases, there was a span of 7 bases. CDR3 bases: TGTGCCAGCAGCTTCGGGAAGACTGAAGCTTTCTTT. Protein product: CASSFGKTEAFF.

The chain employs TRBV13 and TRBJ2-5; weak D call: TRBD1 (5 bases). This CDR3 has 13 residues. The V gene lost 3 bases and the J gene lost 5 bases, with 10 bases spanning the gap. Germline-derived CDR1 and CDR2 are PRHDT and FYEKMQ (reference sequence). The CDR3 DNA sequence: TGTGCCAGCAGCTTCTGGGGCCGGGAGACCCAGTACTTC. Translated, it gives CASSFWGRETQYF.

This chain uses TRBV4-2 with TRBJ2-5, with D maybe TRBD2 (5 bases). The germline CDR1 and CDR2 sequences are LGHNA and YNFKEQ. This CDR3 has 14 residues. Trimming took 4 bases from V and 1 from J, leaving 10 bases between them. For the CDR3, the DNA is TGTGCCAGCAGCCGACTACCCGCCCAAGAGACCCAGTACTTC. Residues: CASSRLPAQETQYF.

This chain joins TRBV7-2 and TRBJ2-5; 7 bases line up with TRBD2. The CDR3 spans 13 residues. Germline assignment: CDR1 SGHTA and CDR2 FQGNSA. V trimming: 5 bases; J trimming: 5 bases; junction bases outside the gene matches: 5. The CDR3 is CASSRRGEETQYF. The CDR3 coding sequence is TGTGCCAGCAGCCGACGGGGGGAGGAGACCCAGTACTTC.

The J gene is TRBJ1-2, the V gene TRBV14; TRBD1 matches 8 bases. Looked up from germline, CDR1 is SGHDN and CDR2 is FVKESK. The ends lost 1 base at V and 4 bases at J; junction bases unmatched: 5. CDR3 length equals 15 residues. CDR3 loop: CASSQAGQVAYGYTF. As DNA, the CDR3 is TGTGCCAGCAGCCAAGCGGGACAGGTAGCCTATGGCTACACCTTC.

This clone has only one observation. This chain joins TRBV5-6 and TRBJ2-1; D is unclear. The CDR3 runs to 14 residues. Germline assignment: CDR1 SGHDT and CDR2 YYEEEE. Trimming removed 0 bases at V and 5 bases at J, with 9 bases between. The CDR3 nucleotides read TGTGCCAGCAGCTTGGTCGGGTCAGACAATGAGCAGTTCTTC. Its protein product is CASSLVGSDNEQFF.

This rearrangement joins TRBV9 to TRBJ2-7; D is possibly TRBD2 (6 bases). The CDR3 is 16 residues long. The V end lost 0 bases, the J end lost 6 bases, and 19 bases lay between the germline ends. The V gene's germline CDR1 is SGDLS and CDR2 YYNGEE. The CDR3 sequence: CASSVASGGRFSEQYF. DNA for the CDR3: TGTGCCAGCAGCGTAGCTTCCGGGGGACGGTTCTCCGAGCAGTACTTC. The entire variable domain, with the rest obtained from reference TRBV9 and TRBJ2-7, is as follows: DSGVTQTPKHLITATGQRVTLRCSPRSGDLSVYWYQQSLDQGLQFLIQYYNGEERAKGNILERFSAQQFPDLHSELNLSSLELGDSALYFCASSVASGGRFSEQYFGPGTRLTVT.

The CDR3 is CASSEAPGTGSYEQYF. CDR3 DNA sequence: TGTGCCAGCAGTGAAGCGCCTGGGACAGGATCCTACGAGCAGTACTTC. This chain links TRBV6-1 with TRBJ2-7; 8 bases are shared with TRBD1. The CDR3 has 16 residues. With V trimmed by 0 bases and J by 1 base, 5 bases remained unmatched. In germline, CDR1 is MNHNS, CDR2 SASEGT.

The rearrangement joins TRBV27 to TRBJ2-1; TRBD2 matches at 7 bases. The J segment lost 2 bases and the V segment lost 6 bases, leaving 7 bases of the junction unmatched. This CDR3 spans 15 amino acids. Germline CDR1 and CDR2: MNHEY and SMNVEV (reference sequence). Here the CDR3 DNA reads TGTGCCAGCAGGACCGGAGCGGGGACCTACAATGAGCAGTTCTTC. Translated, it gives CASRTGAGTYNEQFF.

The chain couples TRBV7-9 to TRBJ1-1; TRBD1 agrees at 7 bases. The CDR3 totals 16 residues. Germline V gene sequence: CDR1 SEHNR, CDR2 FQNEAQ (reference sequence). Unmatched junction bases numbered 14, after V lost 5 bases and J lost 5 bases. The CDR3 bases are TGTGCCAGCAGCCCCCGAGAACAGGGGCCAAGAACTGAAGCTTTCTTT. Translation: CASSPREQGPRTEAFF.

V usage is TRBV10-3 and J usage is TRBJ1-1, with 10 bases that match TRBD1. Germline V gives CDR1 ENHRY, CDR2 SYGVKD. The CDR3 contains 14 residues. J gave up 6 bases and V 1 base, and 2 bases lay outside the gene matches. In DNA form, the CDR3 reads TGTGCCATCAGTGAGTGGGGACAGGGGTCTGAAGCTTTCTTT. Its protein is CAISEWGQGSEAFF.

In regard to this clone: Distinct nucleotide sequences in the sample also encode this CDR3. The chain couples TRBV7-3 to TRBJ2-1, with 7 nucleotides matching TRBD1. J was trimmed by 4 bases and V by 4 bases; bases with no gene match: 1. The germline V gene has CDR1 SGHTA and CDR2 FQGTGA. CDR3 size: 13 residues. CDR3 sequence (DNA): TGTGCCAGCAGCTCGGGACAGTACAATGAGCAGTTCTTC. Protein product: CASSSGQYNEQFF.

The chain recombines TRBV18 with TRBJ2-7; TRBD1 is a possible D gene (5 bases). Looked up from germline, CDR1 is KGHSH and CDR2 is LQKENI. This CDR3 contains 14 residues. Trimming took off 6 bases at V and 2 bases at J, with 14 bases between the two ends. CDR3 loop: CASSPPTATYEQYF. The CDR3 DNA sequence: TGTGCCAGCTCCCCCCCGACAGCAACCTACGAGCAGTACTTC.